Presented here are 9 T cell receptor beta chains from one specimen sequenced in a study of cytomegalovirus exposure and HLA in healthy donors. The PCR made use of 60 Vbeta and 13 Jbeta primers. Here immunoSEQ multiplex PCR was the method, and the copy in TCRdb shows in-frame clones only, minus some. The table has roughly 190,000 clones, approximately 84% seen once. Sample: PBMCs. The receptors were sampled from a woman between 50 and 59 years old in good health and CMV-seropositive.

This clone was recorded a few times. This chain links TRBV4-1 with TRBJ2-7; possible D gene TRBD1, 7 bases. Germline CDR1 is MGHRA and CDR2 is YSYEKL. This CDR3 contains 15 residues. The V gene lost 4 bases and the J gene lost 2 bases, with 15 bases spanning the gap. CDR3 region: CASSPTDREAYEQYF. For the CDR3, the DNA is TGCGCCAGCAGCCCTACTGACAGGGAGGCCTACGAGCAGTACTTC.

This rearrangement joins TRBV11-1 to TRBJ2-5; D is unclear. V lost 1 base and J 5 bases, leaving 5 bases between the germline ends. The germline V gene has CDR1 SGHAT and CDR2 FQDESV (reference sequence). CDR3 size: 12 residues. In DNA form, the CDR3 reads TGTGCCAGCAGCTTAGACACCGAGACCCAGTACTTC. Its translation: CASSLDTETQYF.

This clone has a single count. The genes are TRBV19 and TRBJ2-3; TRBD2 agrees at 8 bases. J lost 1 base, V lost 8 bases, and 5 bases had no gene match. CDR3 size: 14 residues. CDR1 is LNHDA and CDR2 is SQIVND in the germline V gene (reference sequence). CDR3 region: CASHGLAGTDTQYF. The CDR3 nucleotides read TGTGCCAGTCATGGACTAGCTGGCACAGATACGCAGTATTTT. The full variable domain, its missing parts supplied by reference TRBV19 and TRBJ2-3, is DGGITQSPKYLFRKEGQNVTLSCEQNLNHDAMYWYRQDPGQGLRLIYYSQIVNDFQKGDIAEGYSVSREKKESFPLTVTSAQKNPTAFYLCASHGLAGTDTQYFGPGTRLTVL.

The chain is built from TRBV4-3 and TRBJ1-5; 11 bases agree with TRBD1. Germline loops: CDR1 LGHNA, CDR2 YSLEER. The trim removed 2 bases at V and 7 bases at J, leaving 7 bases unmatched. CDR3 length equals 16 residues. CDR3 nucleotide sequence: TGCGCCAGCAGCCAACCGGACAGGGGGCGAGGGCAGCCCCAGCATTTT. This sequence encodes CASSQPDRGRGQPQHF.

V gene TRBV7-2 combines with J gene TRBJ1-1, with D possibly being TRBD1 (6 bases). Trimming took 7 bases from V and 3 from J, leaving 18 bases between them. The germline CDR1 and CDR2 sequences are SGHTA and FQGNSA. The CDR3 sequence is 15 residues long. The CDR3 bases are TGTGCCAGCAACACAGGGATTGGGATGGACACTGAAGCTTTCTTT. Its translation is CASNTGIGMDTEAFF.

This chain links TRBV2 with TRBJ1-5; no firm D call. Germline V lookup: CDR1 SNHLY, CDR2 FYNNEI. V was shortened by 2 bases and J by 3 bases, with 8 bases between the two germline ends. This CDR3 is built from 14 residues. The CDR3 sequence is CASSEIQLNQPQHF. Written as DNA, the CDR3 is TGTGCCAGCAGTGAAATACAGCTCAATCAGCCCCAGCATTTT.

This clone has only one observation. At one end, the junction sequence differs from germline, possibly due to a read error. This rearrangement joins TRBV7-9 to TRBJ2-5; TRBD1 aligns across 10 bases. The DNA matches TRBJ2-7 better at its end, which makes the J call doubtful. Germline CDR1 and CDR2: SEHNR and FQNEAQ (reference sequence). The CDR3 has 14 residues. Here the CDR3 reads CSSSSPGQGYEQYF. DNA of the CDR3: TGTTCCAGCAGCTCGCCGGGACAGGGGTACGAGCAGTACTTC.

The chain has TRBV29-1 and TRBJ1-2, with 7 bases matching TRBD1. Trimming took 8 bases from V and 6 from J; bases not matched to a gene: 3. The germline CDR1 and CDR2 sequences are SQVTM and ANQGSEA. This CDR3 contains 10 residues. CDR3 protein: CSTTGDGYTF. The CDR3 coding sequence is TGCAGCACAACAGGGGATGGCTACACCTTC. The full variable domain, its missing parts supplied by reference TRBV29-1 and TRBJ1-2, is SAVISQKPSRDICQRGTSLTIQCQVDSQVTMMFWYRQQPGQSLTLIATANQGSEATYESGFVIDKFPISRPNLTFSTLTVSNMSPEDSSIYLCSTTGDGYTFGSGTRLTVV.

Of note for this clone: Other DNA sequences in this specimen translate into the identical CDR3. The chain employs TRBV10-2 and TRBJ2-2, with 8 bases fitting TRBD2. The CDR3 extends over 16 amino acids. Germline CDR1 is WSHSY and CDR2 is SAAADI. J lost 8 bases, V lost 5 bases, and 13 bases had no gene match. For the CDR3, the DNA is TGCGCCAGCAGTCTGGTTCACGGGGGGGTAGCAGGGGAGCTGTTTTTT. The encoded protein is CASSLVHGGVAGELFF.